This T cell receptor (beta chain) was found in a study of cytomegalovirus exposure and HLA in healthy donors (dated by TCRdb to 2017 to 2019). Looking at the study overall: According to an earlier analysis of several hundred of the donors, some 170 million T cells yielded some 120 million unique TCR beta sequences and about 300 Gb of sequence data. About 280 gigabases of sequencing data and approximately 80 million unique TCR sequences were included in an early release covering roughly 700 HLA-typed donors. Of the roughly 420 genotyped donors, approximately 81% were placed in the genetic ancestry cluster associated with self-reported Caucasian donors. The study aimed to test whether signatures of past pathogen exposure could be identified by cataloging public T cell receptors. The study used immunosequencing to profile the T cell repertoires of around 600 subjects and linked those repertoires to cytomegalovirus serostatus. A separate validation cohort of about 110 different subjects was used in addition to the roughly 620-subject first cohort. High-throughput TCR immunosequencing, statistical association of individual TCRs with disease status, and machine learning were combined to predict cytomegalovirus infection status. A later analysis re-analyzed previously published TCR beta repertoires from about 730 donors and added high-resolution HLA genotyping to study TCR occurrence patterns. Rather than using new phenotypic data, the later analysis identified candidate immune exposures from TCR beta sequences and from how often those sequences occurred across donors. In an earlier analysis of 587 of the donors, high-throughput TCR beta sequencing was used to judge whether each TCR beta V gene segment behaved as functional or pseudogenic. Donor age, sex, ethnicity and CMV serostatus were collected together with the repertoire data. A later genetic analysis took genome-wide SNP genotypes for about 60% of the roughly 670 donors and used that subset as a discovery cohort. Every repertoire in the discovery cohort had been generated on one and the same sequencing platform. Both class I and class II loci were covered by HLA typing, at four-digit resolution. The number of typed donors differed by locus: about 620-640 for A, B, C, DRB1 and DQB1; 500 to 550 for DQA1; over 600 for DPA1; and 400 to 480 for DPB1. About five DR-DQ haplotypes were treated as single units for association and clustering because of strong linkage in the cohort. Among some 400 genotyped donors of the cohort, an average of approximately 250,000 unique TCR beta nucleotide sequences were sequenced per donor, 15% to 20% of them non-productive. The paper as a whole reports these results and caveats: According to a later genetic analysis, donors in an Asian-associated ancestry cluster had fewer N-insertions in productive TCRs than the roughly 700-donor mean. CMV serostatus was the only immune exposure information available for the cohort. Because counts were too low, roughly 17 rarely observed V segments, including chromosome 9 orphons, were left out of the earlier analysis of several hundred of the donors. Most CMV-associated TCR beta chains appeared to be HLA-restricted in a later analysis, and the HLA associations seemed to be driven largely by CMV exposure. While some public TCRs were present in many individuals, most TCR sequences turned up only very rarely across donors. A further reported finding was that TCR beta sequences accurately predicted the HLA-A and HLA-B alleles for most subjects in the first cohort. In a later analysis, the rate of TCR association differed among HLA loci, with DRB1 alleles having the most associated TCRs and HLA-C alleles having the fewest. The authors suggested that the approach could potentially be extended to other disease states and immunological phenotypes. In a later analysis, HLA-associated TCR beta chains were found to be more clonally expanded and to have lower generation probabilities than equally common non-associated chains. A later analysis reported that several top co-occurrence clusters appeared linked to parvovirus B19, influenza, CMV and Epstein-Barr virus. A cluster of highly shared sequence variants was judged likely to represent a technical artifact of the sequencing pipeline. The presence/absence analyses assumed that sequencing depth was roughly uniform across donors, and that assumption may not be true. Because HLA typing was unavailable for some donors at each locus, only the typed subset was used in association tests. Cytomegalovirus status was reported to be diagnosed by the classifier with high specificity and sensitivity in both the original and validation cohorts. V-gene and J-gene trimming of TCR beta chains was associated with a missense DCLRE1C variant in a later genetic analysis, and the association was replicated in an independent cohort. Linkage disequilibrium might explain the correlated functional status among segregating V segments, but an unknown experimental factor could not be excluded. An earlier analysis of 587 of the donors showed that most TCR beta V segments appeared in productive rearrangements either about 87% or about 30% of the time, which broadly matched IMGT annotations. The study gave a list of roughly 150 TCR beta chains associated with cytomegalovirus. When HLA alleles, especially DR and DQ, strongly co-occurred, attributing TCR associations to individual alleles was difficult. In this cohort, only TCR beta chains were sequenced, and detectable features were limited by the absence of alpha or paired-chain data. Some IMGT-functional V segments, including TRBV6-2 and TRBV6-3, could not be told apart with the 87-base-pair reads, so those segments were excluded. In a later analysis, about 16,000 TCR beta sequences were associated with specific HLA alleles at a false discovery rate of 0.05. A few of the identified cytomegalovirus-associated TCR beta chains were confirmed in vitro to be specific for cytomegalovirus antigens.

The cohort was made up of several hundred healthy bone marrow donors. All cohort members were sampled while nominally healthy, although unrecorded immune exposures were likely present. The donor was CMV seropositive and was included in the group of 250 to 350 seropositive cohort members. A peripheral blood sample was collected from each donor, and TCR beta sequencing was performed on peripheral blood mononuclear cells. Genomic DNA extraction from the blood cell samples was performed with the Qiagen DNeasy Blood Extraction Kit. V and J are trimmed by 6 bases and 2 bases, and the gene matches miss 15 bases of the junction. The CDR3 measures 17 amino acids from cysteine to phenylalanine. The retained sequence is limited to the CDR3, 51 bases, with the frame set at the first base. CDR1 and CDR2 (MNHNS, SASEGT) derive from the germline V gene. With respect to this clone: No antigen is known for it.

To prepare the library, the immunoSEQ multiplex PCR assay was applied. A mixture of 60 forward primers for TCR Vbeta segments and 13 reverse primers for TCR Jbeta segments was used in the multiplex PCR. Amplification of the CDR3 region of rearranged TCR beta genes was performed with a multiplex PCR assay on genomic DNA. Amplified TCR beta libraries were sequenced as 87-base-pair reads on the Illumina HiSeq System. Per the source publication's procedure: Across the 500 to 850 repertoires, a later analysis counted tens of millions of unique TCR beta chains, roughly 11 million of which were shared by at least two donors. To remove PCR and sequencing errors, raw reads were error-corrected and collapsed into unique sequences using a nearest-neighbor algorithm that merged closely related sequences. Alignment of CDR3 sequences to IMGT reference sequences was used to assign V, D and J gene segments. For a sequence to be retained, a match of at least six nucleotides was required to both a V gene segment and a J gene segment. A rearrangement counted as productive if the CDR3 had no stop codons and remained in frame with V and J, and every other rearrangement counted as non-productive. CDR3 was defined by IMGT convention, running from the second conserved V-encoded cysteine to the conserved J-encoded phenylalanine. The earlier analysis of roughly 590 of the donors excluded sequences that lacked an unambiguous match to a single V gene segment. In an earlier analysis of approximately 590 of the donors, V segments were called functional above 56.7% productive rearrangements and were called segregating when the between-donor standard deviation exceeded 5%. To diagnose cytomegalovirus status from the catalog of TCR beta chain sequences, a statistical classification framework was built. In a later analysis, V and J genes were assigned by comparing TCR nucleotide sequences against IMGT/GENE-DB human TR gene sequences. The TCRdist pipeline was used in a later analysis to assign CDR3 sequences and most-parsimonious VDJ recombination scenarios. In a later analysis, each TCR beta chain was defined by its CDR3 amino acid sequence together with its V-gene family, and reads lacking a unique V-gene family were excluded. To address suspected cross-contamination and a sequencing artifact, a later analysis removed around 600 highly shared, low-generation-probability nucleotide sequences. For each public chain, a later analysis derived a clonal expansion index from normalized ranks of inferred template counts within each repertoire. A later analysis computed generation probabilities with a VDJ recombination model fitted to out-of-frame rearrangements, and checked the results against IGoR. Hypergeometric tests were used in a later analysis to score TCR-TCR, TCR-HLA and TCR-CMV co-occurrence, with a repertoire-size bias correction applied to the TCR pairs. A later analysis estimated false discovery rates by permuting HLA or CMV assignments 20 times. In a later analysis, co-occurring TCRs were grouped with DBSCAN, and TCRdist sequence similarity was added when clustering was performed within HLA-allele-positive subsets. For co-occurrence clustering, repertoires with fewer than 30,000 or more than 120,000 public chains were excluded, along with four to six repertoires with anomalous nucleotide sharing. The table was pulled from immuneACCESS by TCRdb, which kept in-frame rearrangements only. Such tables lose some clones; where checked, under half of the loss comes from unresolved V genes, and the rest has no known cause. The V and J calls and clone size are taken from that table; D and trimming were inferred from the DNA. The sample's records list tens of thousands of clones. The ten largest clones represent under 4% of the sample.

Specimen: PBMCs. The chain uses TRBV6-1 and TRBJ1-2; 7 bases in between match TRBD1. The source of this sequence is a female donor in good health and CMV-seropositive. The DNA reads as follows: TGTGCCAGCAGGGAATTGACGGGACAGAACAACAACTATGGCTACACCTTC. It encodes CASRELTGQNNNYGYTF.